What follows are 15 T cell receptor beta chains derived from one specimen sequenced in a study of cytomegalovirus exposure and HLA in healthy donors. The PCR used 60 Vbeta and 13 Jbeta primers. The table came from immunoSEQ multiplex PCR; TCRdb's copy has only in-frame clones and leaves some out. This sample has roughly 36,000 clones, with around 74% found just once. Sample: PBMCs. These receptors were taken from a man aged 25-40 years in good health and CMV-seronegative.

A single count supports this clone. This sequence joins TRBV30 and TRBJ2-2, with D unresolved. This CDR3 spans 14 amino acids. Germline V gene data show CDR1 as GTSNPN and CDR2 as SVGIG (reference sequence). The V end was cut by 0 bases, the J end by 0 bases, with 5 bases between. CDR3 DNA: TGTGCCTGGAGTGTACGGGCGAACACCGGGGAGCTGTTTTTT. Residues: CAWSVRANTGELFF.

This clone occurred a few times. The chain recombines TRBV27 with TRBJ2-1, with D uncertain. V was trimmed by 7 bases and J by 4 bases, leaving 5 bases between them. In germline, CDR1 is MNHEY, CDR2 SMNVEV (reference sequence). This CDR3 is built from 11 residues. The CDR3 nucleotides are TGTGCCAGCACCCATTACAATGAGCAGTTCTTC. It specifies CASTHYNEQFF.

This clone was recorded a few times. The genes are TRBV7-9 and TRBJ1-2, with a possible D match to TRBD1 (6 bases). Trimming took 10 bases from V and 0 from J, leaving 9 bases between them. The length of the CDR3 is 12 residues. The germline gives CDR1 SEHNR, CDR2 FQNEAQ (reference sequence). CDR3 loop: CATWTANYGYTF. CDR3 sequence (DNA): TGTGCCACGTGGACAGCTAACTATGGCTACACCTTC.

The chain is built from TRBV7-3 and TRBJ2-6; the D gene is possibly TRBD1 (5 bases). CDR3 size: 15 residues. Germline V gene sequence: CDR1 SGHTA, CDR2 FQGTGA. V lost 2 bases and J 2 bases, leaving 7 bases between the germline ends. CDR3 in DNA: TGTGCCAGCAGCTTAGTAGGGGCTGGGGCCAACGTCCTGACTTTC. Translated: CASSLVGAGANVLTF. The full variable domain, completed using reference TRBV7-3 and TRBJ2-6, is GAGVSQTPSNKVTEKGKYVELRCDPISGHTALYWYRQSLGQGPEFLIYFQGTGAADDSGLPNDRFFAVRPEGSVSTLKIQRTERGDSAVYLCASSLVGAGANVLTFGAGSRLTVL.

The CDR3 loop is CASSQTGLAGPQPDEQYF. The CDR3 DNA sequence: TGCGCCAGCAGTCAAACCGGACTAGCGGGACCACAACCTGACGAGCAGTACTTC. The chain combines TRBV4-1 with TRBJ2-7, with TRBD2 matching 12 bases. The germline CDR1 and CDR2 sequences are MGHRA and YSYEKL. This CDR3 has 18 residues. The V and J ends lost 6 bases and 5 bases, in that order; junction bases with no gene match: 17.

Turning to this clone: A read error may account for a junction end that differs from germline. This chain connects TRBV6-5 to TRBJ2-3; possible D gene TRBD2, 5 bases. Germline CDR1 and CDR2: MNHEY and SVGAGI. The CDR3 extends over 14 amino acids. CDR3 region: CASTTWPSRDTQYF. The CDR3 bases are TGTGCCAGCACCACCTGGCCTAGCAGAGATACGCAGTATTTT.

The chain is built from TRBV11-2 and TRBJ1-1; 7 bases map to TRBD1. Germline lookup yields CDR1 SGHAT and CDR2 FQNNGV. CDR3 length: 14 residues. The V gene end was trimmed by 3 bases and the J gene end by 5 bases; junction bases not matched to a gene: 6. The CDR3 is CASSFGIQGTEAFF. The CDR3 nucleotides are TGTGCCAGCAGCTTCGGGATACAGGGGACTGAAGCTTTCTTT.

For the CDR3, the DNA is TGCGCCAGCAGCCAAGATTATCAGGGGGCTAGGGCCCAGTACTTC. This translates into CASSQDYQGARAQYF. The J gene is TRBJ2-5, the V gene TRBV4-1, with 8 bases matching TRBD1. This CDR3 is 15 amino acids long. Germline CDR1 is MGHRA and CDR2 is YSYEKL. V was pared by 0 bases and J by 9 bases, with 9 bases of the junction left unmatched.

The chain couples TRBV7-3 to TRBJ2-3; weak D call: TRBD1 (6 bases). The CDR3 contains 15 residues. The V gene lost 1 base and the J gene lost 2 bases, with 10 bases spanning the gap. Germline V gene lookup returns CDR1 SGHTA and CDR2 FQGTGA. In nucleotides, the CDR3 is TGTGCCAGCAGCTTAAGGGGGCAAACCACAGATACGCAGTATTTT. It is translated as CASSLRGQTTDTQYF.

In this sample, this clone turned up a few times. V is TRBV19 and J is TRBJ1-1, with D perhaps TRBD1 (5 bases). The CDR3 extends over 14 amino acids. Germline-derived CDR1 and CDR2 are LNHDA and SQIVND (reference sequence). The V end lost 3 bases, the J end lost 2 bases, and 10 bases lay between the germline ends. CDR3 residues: CASSIHGANTEAFF. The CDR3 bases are TGTGCCAGTAGTATCCATGGGGCTAACACTGAAGCTTTCTTT.

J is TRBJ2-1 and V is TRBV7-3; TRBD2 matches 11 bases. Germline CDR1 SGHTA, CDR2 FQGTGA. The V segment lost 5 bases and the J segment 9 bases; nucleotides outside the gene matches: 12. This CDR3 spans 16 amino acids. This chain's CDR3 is CASSPLAGGGLGEQFF. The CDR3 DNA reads TGTGCCAGCAGCCCGTTAGCGGGGGGGGGTCTGGGTGAGCAGTTCTTC.

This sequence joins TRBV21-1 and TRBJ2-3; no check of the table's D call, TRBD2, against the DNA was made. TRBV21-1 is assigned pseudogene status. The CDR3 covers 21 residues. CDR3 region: CASSTKKARSSERGITDTQYF. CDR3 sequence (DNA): TGTGCCAGCAGTACTAAAAAGGCGAGGAGCTCAGAGCGGGGGATCACAGATACGCAGTATTTT.

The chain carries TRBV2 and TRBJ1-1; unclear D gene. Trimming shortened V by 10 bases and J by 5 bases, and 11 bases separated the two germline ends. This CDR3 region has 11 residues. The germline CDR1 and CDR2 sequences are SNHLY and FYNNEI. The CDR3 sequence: CAIKLLTEAFF. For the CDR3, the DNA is TGTGCCATCAAACTTCTTACTGAAGCTTTCTTT.

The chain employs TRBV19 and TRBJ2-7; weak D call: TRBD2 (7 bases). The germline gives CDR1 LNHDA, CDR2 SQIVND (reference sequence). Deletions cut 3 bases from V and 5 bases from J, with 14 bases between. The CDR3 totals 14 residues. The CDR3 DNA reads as TGTGCCAGTAGTATCTGGGGGGGCCGGGACGAGCAGTACTTC. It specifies CASSIWGGRDEQYF. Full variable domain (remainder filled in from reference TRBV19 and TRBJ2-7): DGGITQSPKYLFRKEGQNVTLSCEQNLNHDAMYWYRQDPGQGLRLIYYSQIVNDFQKGDIAEGYSVSREKKESFPLTVTSAQKNPTAFYLCASSIWGGRDEQYFGPGTRLTVT.

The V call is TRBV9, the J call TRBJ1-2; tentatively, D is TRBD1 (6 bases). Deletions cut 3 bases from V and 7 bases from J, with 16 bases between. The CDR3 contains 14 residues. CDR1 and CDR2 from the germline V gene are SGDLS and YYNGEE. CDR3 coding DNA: TGTGCCAGCAGCGGAACAGGGTCTTATGGTGGCTACACCTTC. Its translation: CASSGTGSYGGYTF.